This note documents a single TCR beta chain sequence. The data stem from a study of graft-versus-host responses after intestinal transplantation. Tissue from the graft was processed to free its intraepithelial and lamina propria lymphocytes. Data came from immunoSEQ multiplex PCR; TCRdb stores just in-frame clones and leaves some out. The data contain about 63,000 clones, 75% to 90% of them seen just once; the ten biggest clones take up over 1.5%. CDR3 size: 20 residues. The chain carries TRBV21-1 and TRBJ1-2; TRBD1 is taken as the D call from the table, unchecked against the DNA. TRBV21-1 is designated a pseudogene. The sample consisted of ileum tissue, taken less than 400 days after transplant. This TCR was recovered from a human patient who received an intestinal transplant, so some T cells may come from the graft donor. The CDR3 sequence: CASSNKGTGPRRGRGYGYTF. CDR3 coding DNA: TGTGCCAGCAGCAACAAGGGGACAGGGCCGCGTCGTGGTCGCGGATATGGCTACACCTTC.